The clone carrying this T cell receptor (beta chain) was seen once. This specimen belongs to a study of control samples from healthy donors and cancer patients. Sequencing was performed with immunoSEQ multiplex PCR; in TCRdb, only in-frame clones are kept and a portion is missing. The sample shows around 68,000 clones, about 80% of them seen only once. Sequenced sample: PBMCs. The TCR was taken from a woman aged 45-65 years with lung cancer.

The CDR3 DNA follows: TGTGCCAGCAGCTTAGATCTGGGGGACACTGAAGCTTTCTTT. Residues: CASSLDLGDTEAFF. This chain links TRBV7-2 with TRBJ1-1; tentatively, D is TRBD1 (5 bases). Germline V gene data show CDR1 as SGHTA and CDR2 as FQGNSA. The CDR3 contains 14 residues. The V end lost 1 base, the J end lost 3 bases, and 9 bases lay between the germline ends.